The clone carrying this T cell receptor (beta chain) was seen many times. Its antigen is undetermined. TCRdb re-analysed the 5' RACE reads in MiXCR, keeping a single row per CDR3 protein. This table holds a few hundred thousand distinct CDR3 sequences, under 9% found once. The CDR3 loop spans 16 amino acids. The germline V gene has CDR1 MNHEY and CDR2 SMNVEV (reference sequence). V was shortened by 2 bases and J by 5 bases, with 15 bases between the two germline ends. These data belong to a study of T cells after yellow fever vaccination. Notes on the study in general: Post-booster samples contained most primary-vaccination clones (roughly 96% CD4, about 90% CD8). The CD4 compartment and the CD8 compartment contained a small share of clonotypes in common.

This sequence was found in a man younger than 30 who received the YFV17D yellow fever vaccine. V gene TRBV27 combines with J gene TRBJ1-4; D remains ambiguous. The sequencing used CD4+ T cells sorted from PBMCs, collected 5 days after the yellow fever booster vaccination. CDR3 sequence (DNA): TGTGCCAGCAGTTTACTCAGTCCGGCTCCCAATGAAAAACTGTTTTTT. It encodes CASSLLSPAPNEKLFF.